This T cell receptor beta chain was recovered during a study of T-cell memory formation after mild COVID-19. V lost 1 base, J lost 8 bases, and 15 bases lay in between. The CDR3 contains 15 residues. Per germline, CDR1 SGHRS and CDR2 YFSETQ. From the 5' RACE reads, TCRdb called clonotypes with MiXCR, one entry per CDR3 protein. The data hold roughly 130,000 distinct CDR3 sequences, with about 18% observed a single time. The material sequenced was PBMCs or a T cell subset sorted from them (not recorded which). The gene calls are TRBV5-1 and TRBJ2-2; D is undetermined. The source is a young man who had mild COVID-19 (a few samples of this study predate the infection). Cell type and time point are not known. The DNA of the CDR3 is TGCGCCAGCAGCTTGTTAGTGGCGGAACAGGGGGAGCTGTTTTTT. Translating gives CASSLLVAEQGELFF.